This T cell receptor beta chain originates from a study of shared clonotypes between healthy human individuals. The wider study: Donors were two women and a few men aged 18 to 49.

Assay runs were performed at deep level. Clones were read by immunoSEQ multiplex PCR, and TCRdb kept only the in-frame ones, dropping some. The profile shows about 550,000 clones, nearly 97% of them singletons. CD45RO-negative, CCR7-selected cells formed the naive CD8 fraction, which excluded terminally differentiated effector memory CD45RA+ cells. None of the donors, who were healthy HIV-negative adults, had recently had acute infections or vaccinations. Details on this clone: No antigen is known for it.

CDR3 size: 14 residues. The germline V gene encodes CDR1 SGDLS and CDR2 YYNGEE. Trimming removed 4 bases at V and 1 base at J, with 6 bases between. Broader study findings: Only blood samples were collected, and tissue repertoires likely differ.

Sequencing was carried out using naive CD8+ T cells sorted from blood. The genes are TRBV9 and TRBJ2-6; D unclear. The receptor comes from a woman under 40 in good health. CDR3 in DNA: TGTGCCAGCAGCCCTCTGTCTGGGGCCAACGTCCTGACTTTC. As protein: CASSPLSGANVLTF.